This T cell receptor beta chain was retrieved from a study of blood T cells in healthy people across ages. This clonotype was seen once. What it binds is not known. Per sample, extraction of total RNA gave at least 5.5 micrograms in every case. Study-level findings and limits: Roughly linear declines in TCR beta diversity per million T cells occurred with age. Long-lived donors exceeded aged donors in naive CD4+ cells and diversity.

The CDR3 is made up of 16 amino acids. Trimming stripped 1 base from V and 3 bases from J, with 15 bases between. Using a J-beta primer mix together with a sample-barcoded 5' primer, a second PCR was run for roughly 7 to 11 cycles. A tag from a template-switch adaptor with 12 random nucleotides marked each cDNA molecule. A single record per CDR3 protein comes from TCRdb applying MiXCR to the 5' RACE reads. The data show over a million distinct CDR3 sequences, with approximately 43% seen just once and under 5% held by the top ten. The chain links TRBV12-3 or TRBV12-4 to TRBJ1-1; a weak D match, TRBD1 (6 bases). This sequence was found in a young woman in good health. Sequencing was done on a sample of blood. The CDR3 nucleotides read TGTGCCAGCAGTTTAGTGGGGGGGCAGGGGCACACTGAAGCTTTCTTT. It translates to CASSLVGGQGHTEAFF.